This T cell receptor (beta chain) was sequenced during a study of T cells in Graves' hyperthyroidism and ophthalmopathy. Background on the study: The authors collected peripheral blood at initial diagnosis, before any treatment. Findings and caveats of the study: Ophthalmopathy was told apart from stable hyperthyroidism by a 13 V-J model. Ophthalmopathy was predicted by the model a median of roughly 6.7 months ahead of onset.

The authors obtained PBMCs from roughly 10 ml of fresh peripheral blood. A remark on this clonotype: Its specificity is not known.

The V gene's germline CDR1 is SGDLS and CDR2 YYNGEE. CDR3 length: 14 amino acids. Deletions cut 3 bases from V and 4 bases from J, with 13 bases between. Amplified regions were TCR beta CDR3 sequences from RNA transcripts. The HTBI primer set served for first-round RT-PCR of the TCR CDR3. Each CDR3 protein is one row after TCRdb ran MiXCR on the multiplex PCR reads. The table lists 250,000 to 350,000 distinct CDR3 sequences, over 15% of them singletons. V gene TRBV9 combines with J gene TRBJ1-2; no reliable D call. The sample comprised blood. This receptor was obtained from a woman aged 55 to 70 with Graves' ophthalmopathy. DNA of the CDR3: TGTGCCAGCAGCGGACTGAAGGGCGGCTATGGCTACACCTTC. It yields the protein CASSGLKGGYGYTF.